One sample yielded the 16 T cell receptor beta chains listed below, sequenced in a study of T cells in women clearing cervical HPV infection. Clones were sequenced by immunoSEQ multiplex PCR, and TCRdb holds only the in-frame ones, with some missing. This sample's table has 20,000 to 25,000 clones. The sequencing sample was made of blood buffy coat. The receptors shown here come from a woman between 18 and 75 years old with a cervical HPV16 infection that either progressed to CIN3+ or cleared (not recorded which).

A note on this clone: The sequence runs out 3 residues before the end of the CDR3; the remainder is reconstructed from the germline J gene. The chain has TRBV20-1 and TRBJ1-1; perhaps TRBD1 as D (5 bases). Germline-derived CDR1 and CDR2 are DFQATT and SNEGSKA (reference sequence). V was trimmed by 4 bases and J by 7 bases, leaving 10 bases between them. The CDR3 has 11 amino acids. CDR3 DNA, as far as it was read: TGCAGTGCTACCAGGGAAGTTGAA. Its translation is CSATREVE. The entire CDR3 sequence reads CSATREVEAFF.

On this clone itself: The CDR3 end is not reached by the read, which stops 3 residues before it; the germline J gene fills it in. V usage is TRBV19 and J usage is TRBJ1-2, with a weak D call TRBD1 (5 bases). The CDR3 is 13 residues long. CDR1 is LNHDA and CDR2 is SQIVND in the germline V gene (reference sequence). The CDR3 reads CASTKGRAYGYTF. The sequenced part of the CDR3 DNA is TGTGCCAGTACCAAAGGCAGGGCTTACGGC.

As regards this clone: The read terminates 3 residues ahead of where the CDR3 ends, so the germline J gene completes it. V and J are TRBV20-1 and TRBJ2-5; a weak D match, TRBD1 (6 bases). The germline V and J ends were trimmed by 2 bases and 1 base, with 11 bases remaining between them. This CDR3 region has 14 residues. Germline values: CDR1 DFQATT, CDR2 SNEGSKA (reference sequence). This CDR3 reads CSARLGQPQETQYF. The covered CDR3 bases are TGCAGTGCTAGATTAGGACAGCCCCAAGAGACC.

The sequenced CDR3 bases are TGCGCCAGCAGCCCAACAGGGGGTTCCTACGAG. Amino acid sequence: CASSPTGGSYE. From start to end, the CDR3 is CASSPTGGSYEQYF. This chain uses TRBV5-1 with TRBJ2-7; 8 positions match TRBD1. The read finishes 3 residues shy of the CDR3 end, and the germline J gene is used to complete it. V lost 4 bases, J lost 1 base, and 4 bases stayed unmatched. The germline CDR1 and CDR2 sequences are SGHRS and YFSETQ. The CDR3 covers 14 residues.

To note about this clone: The DNA ends 3 residues before the CDR3 does, and the rest of the CDR3 is filled in from the germline J gene. This rearrangement joins TRBV10-3 to TRBJ2-6; TRBD1 agrees at 8 bases. This CDR3 has 17 residues. J gave up 4 bases and V 2 bases, and 7 bases lay outside the gene matches. Germline V gene data show CDR1 as ENHRY and CDR2 as SYGVKD. The CDR3: CAISERDRSRGANVLTF. The CDR3 bases that were read are TGTGCCATCAGTGAGCGGGACAGGTCAAGAGGGGCCAACGTC.

In the case of this clone: The read ends 3 residues shy of where the CDR3 ends; the end is completed using the germline J gene. The rearrangement joins TRBV7-9 to TRBJ2-7; D gene uncertain. Germline V gene data show CDR1 as SEHNR and CDR2 as FQNEAQ (reference sequence). CDR3 size: 13 residues. Trimming removed 1 base at V and 5 bases at J, with 9 bases between. This CDR3 reads CASSLVKGHEQYF. CDR3 bases read: TGTGCCAGCAGCTTAGTAAAGGGCCACGAG.

Notes on this clone: The CDR3 end falls 3 residues outside the read, so it is completed with the germline J gene. The chain recombines TRBV2 with TRBJ1-6, with a weak D call TRBD1 (6 bases). The length of the CDR3 is 14 residues. Trimming took 8 bases from V and 4 from J, leaving 12 bases between them. Germline V gene sequence: CDR1 SNHLY, CDR2 FYNNEI. The CDR3 spells CASQRDTYNSPLHF. The DNA read from the CDR3 is TGTGCCAGCCAACGGGACACTTATAATTCACCC.

The CDR3 DNA, read in part, is TGTGCCAGCTCCAGGGTTACTAATTACGAC. Protein sequence: CASSRVTNYD. The CDR3 in full is CASSRVTNYDYTF. The chain links TRBV2 to TRBJ1-2; D may be TRBD1 (5 bases). The read ends 3 residues before the CDR3 terminus; that terminus is restored from the germline J gene. CDR1 is SNHLY, CDR2 FYNNEI, per germline. The CDR3 loop spans 13 amino acids.

Measured by frequency, this clone is medium-sized. The observed sequence ends 3 residues before the CDR3 terminus, with the missing tail filled in from the germline J gene. This chain links TRBV6-4 with TRBJ2-1, with 10 bases that match TRBD2. Germline trimming cut 5 bases from V and 7 bases from J; bases unmatched to any gene: 8. CDR1 MRHNA and CDR2 SNTAGT come from the germline V gene. The CDR3 totals 15 residues. CDR3 residues: CASSSGTSDINEQFF. Incomplete CDR3 DNA: TGTGCCAGCAGTTCAGGGACTAGCGATATAAATGAG.

With respect to this clone: The CDR3 is cut off 3 residues early in the read; its end comes from the germline J gene. This rearrangement joins TRBV7-6 to TRBJ2-1; D gene ambiguous. The CDR3 totals 12 residues. CDR1 and CDR2 (germline): SGHVS, FNYEAQ. V was trimmed by 0 bases and J by 6 bases, leaving 3 bases between them. CDR3 residues: CASSLASNEQFF. The sequenced CDR3 bases are TGTGCCAGCAGCTTAGCCTCCAATGAG.

The covered CDR3 bases are TGTGCCAGCAGTACCAGGACAGGAGCTTTCTCCTACGAG. This codes for CASSTRTGAFSYE. The CDR3, in full, reads CASSTRTGAFSYEQYF. This sequence joins TRBV28 and TRBJ2-7, with 7 bases that match TRBD1. The observed sequence ends 3 residues before the CDR3 terminus, with the missing tail filled in from the germline J gene. The trim removed 5 bases at V and 0 bases at J, leaving 10 bases unmatched. This CDR3 comprises 16 residues. Germline CDR1 MDHEN, CDR2 SYDVKM.

With respect to this clone: The sequence runs out 3 residues before the end of the CDR3; the remainder is reconstructed from the germline J gene. The chain employs TRBV24-1 and TRBJ2-3, with D perhaps TRBD1 (6 bases). The CDR3 sequence is 15 residues long. Trimming left V 4 bases short and J 0 bases short, with 10 bases between. The germline CDR1 and CDR2 sequences are KGHDR and SFDVKD. CDR3 protein: CATSDPGTSTDTQYF. CDR3 DNA, as far as it was read: TGTGCCACCAGTGACCCCGGGACAAGCACAGATACG.

In regard to this clone: The CDR3 extends 3 residues past the end of the read, so its final part is completed from the germline J gene. This chain connects TRBV4-1 to TRBJ2-4; weak D call: TRBD1 (6 bases). The germline V gene encodes CDR1 MGHRA and CDR2 YSYEKL. The CDR3 covers 17 residues. V was trimmed by 0 bases and J by 7 bases, leaving 19 bases between them. The chain's CDR3 is CASSQDLLGRGWNIQYF. The DNA read from the CDR3 is TGCGCCAGCAGCCAAGATCTGCTAGGCAGGGGTTGGAACATT.

Comments on this clone: The read stops 3 residues short of the end of the CDR3; the missing end is completed from the germline J gene. The V and J genes are TRBV5-1 and TRBJ2-1; 7 bases fit TRBD1. Germline CDR1 is SGHRS and CDR2 is YFSETQ. Trimming cost V 6 bases and J 4 bases; bases outside gene matches: 7. CDR3 length equals 14 residues. The DNA read from the CDR3 is TGCGCCAGCAAATTCCGGGACAGTTACAATGAG. It is translated as CASKFRDSYNE. The whole CDR3 protein reads CASKFRDSYNEQFF.

Note on this clone: With the read ending 3 residues before the CDR3 end, the germline J gene is used to fill in that end. The chain employs TRBV14 and TRBJ2-1; no clear D. Trimming removed 4 bases at V and 5 bases at J, with 18 bases between. CDR3 length: 16 residues. Germline-derived CDR1 and CDR2 are SGHDN and FVKESK. CDR3 in amino acids: CASSRNHGGYNNEQFF. CDR3 bases read: TGTGCCAGCAGCCGGAATCATGGCGGTTACAACAATGAG.

Comments on this clone: The observed sequence ends 3 residues before the CDR3 terminus, with the missing tail filled in from the germline J gene. The chain joins TRBV11-2 to TRBJ2-5; 9 nucleotides agree with TRBD2. Trimming removed 7 bases from V and 3 bases from J; junction bases left unmatched: 6. Germline V CDR1 and CDR2: SGHAT, FQNNGV. This CDR3 spans 14 amino acids. CDR3 DNA, as far as it was read: TGTGCCAGCAAGAACCTAGCGGGGAAAGAGACC. Translation: CASKNLAGKET. The CDR3 in its entirety is CASKNLAGKETQYF.